The 19 T cell receptor beta chains listed next were all sequenced from one sample in a study of molecular identifiers for immune sequencing clone quantification. TCRdb ran MiXCR on the PCR reads and lists one entry per CDR3 protein. The sample contains around 480,000 distinct CDR3 sequences, 25% of which appear only once. Source material: naive CD8+ T cells from blood, with Jurkat cell RNA spiked in. The subset: FACS-sorted CD8+CD4-CCR7+CD45RA+ naive T cells. Receptor source: a human donor in good health. Some libraries in this study had Jurkat cell RNA spiked in.

The table lists this clonotype with a few counts. The chain couples TRBV27 to TRBJ2-7; TRBD2 agrees at 10 bases. The CDR3 runs to 16 residues. Germline lookup yields CDR1 MNHEY and CDR2 SMNVEV (reference sequence). V lost 5 bases, J lost 6 bases, and 13 bases stayed unmatched. The CDR3 DNA reads TGTGCCAGCAGTAATTTGGGTAGCGGGGGGCCTCTCGAGCAGTACTTC. Translated: CASSNLGSGGPLEQYF.

This clonotype has only a few counts. The CDR3 DNA follows: TGTGCCAGCAGCCCGAACCCCCAGAATGAGCAGTTCTTC. Translating it yields CASSPNPQNEQFF. The chain employs TRBV3-1 and TRBJ2-1; D call uncertain. CDR1 LGHDT and CDR2 YNNKEL come from the germline V gene (reference sequence). CDR3 length equals 13 residues. The germline V and J ends were trimmed by 4 bases and 7 bases, with 11 bases remaining between them.

Notes on this clonotype: An end of the junction differs from the germline gene, which may be a read error. The J gene is TRBJ1-4, the V gene TRBV7-9; D perhaps matches TRBD1 (5 bases). The CDR3 contains 16 residues. Germline-derived CDR1 and CDR2 are SEHNR and FQNEAQ (reference sequence). The CDR3 bases are TGTGCCCGCAGCTTAGTAGGCTCGGGGCTTGCCGAAAAACTGTTTTTT. Protein product: CARSLVGSGLAEKLFF.

This clonotype was counted between two and nine times. The V and J genes are TRBV5-1 and TRBJ2-1, with D possibly TRBD1 on 5 matching bases. The CDR3 extends over 13 amino acids. Trimming took off 4 bases at V and 9 bases at J, with 14 bases between the two ends. Germline loops: CDR1 SGHRS, CDR2 YFSETQ. CDR3 region: CASSIIDSPEQFF. CDR3 DNA sequence: TGCGCCAGCAGCATAATAGACAGTCCTGAGCAGTTCTTC.

As concerns this clonotype: The junction and the germline gene differ at one end; a read error may be behind it. The chain is built from TRBV27 and TRBJ2-3; D not resolved. The CDR3 has 12 residues. Per germline, CDR1 MNHEY and CDR2 SMNVEV (reference sequence). In DNA, the CDR3 is TGTGTCAGCATTTCGTACACAGATACGCAGTATTTT. Its translation: CVSISYTDTQYF.

This clonotype was observed at least ten times. The V and J genes are TRBV12-3 or TRBV12-4 and TRBJ1-1; D is ambiguous. The CDR3 spans 12 residues. Trimming cost V 6 bases and J 8 bases, with 13 bases left between them. Here the CDR3 DNA reads TGTGCCAGCAGACTGTTGGAGAGAGAAGCTTTCTTT. Translation gives CASRLLEREAFF.

As regards this clonotype: A much bigger clone sits one base away, suggesting this may be a read error. This chain connects TRBV29-1 to TRBJ2-7; 7 nucleotides align to TRBD1. The CDR3 spans 13 residues. J lost 4 bases, V lost 6 bases, and 9 bases had no gene match. Germline loops: CDR1 SQVTM, CDR2 ANQGSEA. The CDR3 sequence: CSVGTARMYEQYF. CDR3 in DNA: TGCAGCGTCGGGACAGCTCGAATGTACGAGCAGTACTTC.

This clonotype turned up a few times. J is TRBJ2-3 and V is TRBV19; D remains unclear. With 2 bases removed from V and 8 bases from J, the gap between germline ends came to 5 bases. The germline V gene has CDR1 LNHDA and CDR2 SQIVND (reference sequence). The CDR3 covers 11 residues. In nucleotides, the CDR3 is TGTGCCAGTAGTATACAGAGTACGCAGTATTTT. Encoded protein: CASSIQSTQYF.

The chain uses TRBV7-8 and TRBJ2-1, with 9 bases fitting TRBD2. The germline V gene encodes CDR1 SGHVS and CDR2 FQNEAQ. V trimming: 8 bases; J trimming: 4 bases; junction bases outside the gene matches: 6. The CDR3 has 14 residues. In nucleotides, the CDR3 is TGTGCCAGCGAGCGGGGGGCGGGGTACAATGAGCAGTTCTTC. Protein: CASERGAGYNEQFF.

The chain carries TRBV11-3 and TRBJ2-3; 7 positions agree with TRBD2. Unmatched junction bases numbered 4, after V lost 1 base and J lost 0 bases. The germline V gene has CDR1 SGHNT and CDR2 YENEEA. This CDR3 is 16 amino acids long. CDR3 in DNA: TGTGCCAGCAGCTTAGGATATAGCGGGAGCACAGATACGCAGTATTTT. Translated: CASSLGYSGSTDTQYF. Based on the CDR3 plus reference TRBV11-3 and TRBJ2-3, the full variable domain is EAGVVQSPRYKIIEKKQPVAFWCNPISGHNTLYWYLQNLGQGPELLIRYENEEAVDDSQLPKDRFSAERLKGVDSTLKIQPAELGDSAVYLCASSLGYSGSTDTQYFGPGTRLTVL.

The CDR3 nucleotides read TGTGCCAGCAGCGCTGGGAGTTCAACTAATGAAAAACTGTTTTTT. Residues: CASSAGSSTNEKLFF. J is TRBJ1-4 and V is TRBV3-1; D remains ambiguous. Per germline, CDR1 LGHDT and CDR2 YNNKEL (reference sequence). This CDR3 region has 15 residues. V was cut by 5 bases and J by 0 bases, with 10 bases left in between.

For this clonotype: This may stem from a read error, because a much larger clone lies one nucleotide away. The chain carries TRBV4-1 and TRBJ2-2; perhaps TRBD2 as D (5 bases). This CDR3 has 16 residues. Germline CDR1 is MGHRA and CDR2 is YSYEKL. CDR3 nucleotide sequence: TGCGCCGGCAGCCAAGATTCGAGGGTAAACACCGGGGAGCTGTTTTTT. Its protein is CAGSQDSRVNTGELFF.

This clonotype was counted many times. This chain links TRBV2 with TRBJ2-3; 8 positions agree with TRBD2. Germline V gives CDR1 SNHLY, CDR2 FYNNEI. CDR3 length equals 15 residues. V trimming: 10 bases; J trimming: 2 bases; junction bases outside the gene matches: 11. The CDR3 reads CATRKLAALTDTQYF. CDR3 DNA sequence: TGTGCCACCCGTAAACTAGCGGCTCTCACAGATACGCAGTATTTT.

This clonotype came up once. This may arise from a read error, as a much more abundant clone is one base away. The V and J genes are TRBV9 and TRBJ2-2; 7 bases agree with TRBD1. The CDR3 loop spans 15 amino acids. The V gene's germline CDR1 is SGDLS and CDR2 YYNGEE. V was clipped by 1 base and J by 1 base; unmatched bases: 1. CDR3 sequence: CASSVRTGNTGELFF. DNA for the CDR3: TGTGCCAGCAGCGTAAGGACAGGGAACACCGGGGAGCTGTTTTTT.

Concerning this clonotype: With a much larger clone just one base away, this may be a read error. The V gene is TRBV29-1, the J gene TRBJ2-7; D ambiguous. Trimming cost V 7 bases and J 7 bases, with 14 bases left between them. Looked up from germline, CDR1 is SQVTM and CDR2 is ANQGSEA. The CDR3 runs to 11 residues. CDR3 coding DNA: TGCAGCGCATTGGCCGAGTGGGAGCAGTACTTC. This encodes CSALAEWEQYF.

This clonotype was detected only a few times. The chain has TRBV14 and TRBJ2-3; 9 positions match TRBD1. The J segment lost 3 bases and the V segment lost 1 base, leaving 5 bases of the junction unmatched. The CDR3 consists of 16 residues. Germline assignment: CDR1 SGHDN and CDR2 FVKESK. DNA for the CDR3: TGTGCCAGCAGCCAAGGCCGGGACAGGGTTACAGATACGCAGTATTTT. Translating it yields CASSQGRDRVTDTQYF.

The chain recombines TRBV12-5 with TRBJ2-1; TRBD1 is a possible D gene (7 bases). CDR3 length: 17 amino acids. Trimming stripped 0 bases from V and 9 bases from J, with 21 bases between. Germline V gene data show CDR1 as LGHNT and CDR2 as FRNRAP. CDR3 DNA: TGTGCTAGTGGTTTGGTCTCCACGGAGGGGGCAGGTGGTGAGCAGTTCTTC. Its protein is CASGLVSTEGAGGEQFF.

This clonotype was seen a single time. This may come from a read error, since a much larger clone is one base off. Because the CDR3 is missing its conserved closing phenylalanine or tryptophan, this is likely a read error. The rearrangement uses TRBV6-5 and TRBJ2-7; D possibly corresponds to TRBD2 (7 bases). V was trimmed by 3 bases and J by 7 bases, leaving 19 bases between them. Germline V lookup: CDR1 MNHEY, CDR2 SVGAGI. The CDR3 is 15 residues long. The CDR3 reads CASSYTEGGGWEQYL. The DNA of the CDR3 is TGTGCCAGCAGTTATACAGAGGGAGGGGGTTGGGAGCAGTACCTC.

The sample holds many counts of this clonotype. The chain carries TRBV6-5 and TRBJ1-5, with D perhaps matching TRBD1 (5 bases). This CDR3 spans 14 amino acids. The V end was cut by 3 bases, the J end by 8 bases, with 14 bases between. Germline CDR1 is MNHEY and CDR2 is SVGAGI. The chain's CDR3 is CASSYVVGVKPQHF. CDR3 in DNA: TGTGCCAGCAGTTATGTTGTAGGGGTTAAGCCCCAGCATTTT.